Listed below are T cell receptor beta chains from one sample, sequenced in a study of cytomegalovirus exposure and HLA in healthy donors. Sequenced by immunoSEQ multiplex PCR; TCRdb stores in-frame clones only, minus some. The data hold around 93,000 clones, with less than 85% observed a single time. Sequences were obtained from PBMCs. The receptor set was obtained from a man between 18 and 29 years old in good health and CMV-seropositive. Both conserved end residues are part of each CDR3. D genes are given only for firm matches. Part of the rows lack a size; the others show once, few, many or a class for expanded clones.

J: TRBJ1-4
D: TRBD1
length: 15
size: NA
V: TRBV6-5
CDR3: CASRTKRQGPEKLFF
DNA: TGTGCCAGCAGGACCAAAAGACAGGGTCCTGAAAAACTGTTTTTT

J: TRBJ2-7
D: TRBD1
length: 14
size: NA
V: TRBV28
CDR3: CASGTAGGAYEQYF
DNA: TGTGCCAGCGGAACGGCAGGGGGCGCCTACGAGCAGTACTTC

J: TRBJ1-2
D: NA
length: 14
size: once
V: TRBV6-5
CDR3: CASSYGRGENGYTF
DNA: TGTGCCAGCAGTTACGGGAGGGGCGAAAATGGCTACACCTTC

J: TRBJ1-3
D: NA
length: 14
size: NA
V: TRBV4-2
CDR3: CASSQGSSGNTIYF
DNA: TGTGCCAGCAGCCAAGGGAGCTCTGGAAACACCATATATTTT

J: TRBJ1-1
D: NA
length: 13
size: NA
V: TRBV29-1
CDR3: CSLTVRPHTEAFF
DNA: TGCAGCTTGACAGTGCGGCCCCACACTGAAGCTTTCTTT

J: TRBJ2-3
D: NA
length: 11
size: NA
V: TRBV20-1
CDR3: CSESQADTQYF
DNA: TGCAGTGAGAGCCAGGCAGATACGCAGTATTTT

J: TRBJ2-7
D: NA
length: 16
size: NA
V: TRBV5-1
CDR3: CASSLALQGNSYEQYF
DNA: TGCGCCAGCAGCTTGGCCCTTCAGGGAAACTCCTACGAGCAGTACTTC

J: TRBJ2-1
D: NA
length: 16
size: NA
V: TRBV6-4
CDR3: CASSDTPGTFYNEQFF
DNA: TGTGCCAGCAGTGACACTCCAGGGACTTTCTACAATGAGCAGTTCTTC

J: TRBJ1-4
D: NA
length: 15
size: NA
V: TRBV7-9
CDR3: CASSLGRSPNEKLFF
DNA: TGTGCCAGCAGCTTAGGCCGGTCCCCTAATGAAAAACTGTTTTTT

J: TRBJ1-2
D: TRBD1
length: 14
size: NA
V: TRBV28
CDR3: CASTASGTAYGYTF
DNA: TGTGCCAGCACAGCCTCCGGGACAGCATATGGCTACACCTTC

J: TRBJ1-5
D: NA
length: 14
size: few
V: TRBV15
CDR3: CATSSHLTGQPQHF
DNA: TGTGCCACCAGCAGCCACCTTACAGGTCAGCCCCAGCATTTT

J: TRBJ1-4
D: NA
length: 14
size: NA
V: TRBV4-2
CDR3: CASSLRGGEEKLFF
DNA: TGTGCCAGCAGTCTAAGGGGTGGGGAAGAAAAACTGTTTTTT

J: TRBJ2-7
D: TRBD2
length: 19
size: NA
V: TRBV11-2
CDR3: CASSPRGLAGGSLPYEQYF
DNA: TGTGCCAGCAGCCCACGGGGACTAGCGGGAGGCAGCCTTCCCTACGAGCAGTACTTC

J: TRBJ1-2
D: NA
length: 15
size: few
V: TRBV9
CDR3: CASSQGDGAGGGYTF
DNA: TGTGCCAGCAGCCAAGGCGACGGGGCCGGGGGTGGCTACACCTTC

J: TRBJ2-7
D: NA
length: 13
size: NA
V: TRBV4-1
CDR3: CASSQVRGYEQYF
DNA: TGCGCCAGCAGCCAAGTTCGGGGCTACGAGCAGTACTTC

J: TRBJ1-2
D: NA
length: 13
size: NA
V: TRBV2
CDR3: CASRGRGSYGYTF
DNA: TGTGCCAGCAGGGGGAGGGGCTCCTATGGCTACACCTTC

J: TRBJ2-3
D: NA
length: 14
size: many
V: TRBV7-2
CDR3: CASSFTSPADTQYF
DNA: TGTGCCAGCAGCTTTACTAGCCCAGCAGATACGCAGTATTTT

J: TRBJ2-1
D: NA
length: 14
size: NA
V: TRBV6-5
CDR3: CASSYWTVDNEQFF
DNA: TGTGCCAGCAGTTACTGGACAGTTGACAATGAGCAGTTCTTC

J: TRBJ2-7
D: NA
length: 11
size: once
V: TRBV29-1
CDR3: CSVRSNYEQYF
DNA: TGCAGCGTTCGCAGTAACTACGAGCAGTACTTC

J: TRBJ1-2
D: NA
length: 15
size: NA
V: TRBV18
CDR3: CASSPPADTNYGYTF
DNA: TGTGCCAGCTCACCACCGGCAGATACTAACTATGGCTACACCTTC

J: TRBJ2-3
D: TRBD2
length: 17
size: NA
V: TRBV9
CDR3: CASSVVGSGSGTDTQYF
DNA: TGTGCCAGCAGCGTAGTGGGTAGCGGGAGTGGCACAGATACGCAGTATTTT

J: TRBJ1-2
D: TRBD1
length: 14
size: NA
V: TRBV28
CDR3: CASRDTGGNYGYTF
DNA: TGTGCCAGCAGAGACACAGGGGGCAACTATGGCTACACCTTC

J: TRBJ1-3
D: NA
length: 15
size: NA
V: TRBV18
CDR3: CASSPQAGEGNTIYF
DNA: TGTGCCAGCTCACCACAGGCAGGGGAAGGAAACACCATATATTTT

J: TRBJ1-1
D: TRBD1
length: 14
size: once
V: TRBV28
CDR3: CASSLLQGEVEAFF
DNA: TGTGCCAGCAGCTTATTACAGGGGGAGGTGGAAGCTTTCTTT

J: TRBJ2-1
D: NA
length: 17
size: NA
V: TRBV15
CDR3: CATSRDYVRNPVNEQFF
DNA: TGTGCCACCAGCAGAGATTATGTCAGGAACCCCGTAAATGAGCAGTTCTTC

J: TRBJ1-2
D: NA
length: 13
size: NA
V: TRBV6-5
CDR3: CASSFPSGSGYTF
DNA: TGTGCCAGCAGTTTCCCAAGCGGTAGTGGCTACACCTTC

J: TRBJ2-7
D: TRBD1
length: 13
size: once
V: TRBV19
CDR3: CASSRQGFYEQYF
DNA: TGTGCCAGTAGCCGACAGGGTTTTTACGAGCAGTACTTC

J: TRBJ1-5
D: TRBD1
length: 15
size: NA
V: TRBV2
CDR3: CASTPQGGTNQPQHF
DNA: TGTGCCAGCACCCCACAGGGGGGTACCAATCAGCCCCAGCATTTT

J: TRBJ2-2
D: TRBD1
length: 16
size: NA
V: TRBV29-1
CDR3: CSVEGEQGDNTGELFF
DNA: TGCAGCGTTGAAGGTGAACAGGGGGATAACACCGGGGAGCTGTTTTTT

J: TRBJ2-2
D: NA
length: 15
size: once
V: TRBV5-1
CDR3: CASSLGLPETGELFF
DNA: TGCGCCAGCAGCTTGGGACTGCCGGAGACCGGGGAGCTGTTTTTT

J: TRBJ2-2
D: NA
length: 17
size: NA
V: TRBV9
CDR3: CASSVSLGPPNTGELFF
DNA: TGTGCCAGCAGCGTATCCCTAGGTCCACCGAACACCGGGGAGCTGTTTTTT

J: TRBJ2-5
D: NA
length: 15
size: NA
V: TRBV10-3
CDR3: CAISESGASQETQYF
DNA: TGTGCCATCAGTGAGTCAGGGGCTTCTCAAGAGACCCAGTACTTC

J: TRBJ2-5
D: TRBD2
length: 15
size: NA
V: TRBV28
CDR3: CASSLRTSGLVTQYF
DNA: TGTGCCAGCAGTTTAAGGACTAGCGGGCTCGTAACCCAGTACTTC

J: TRBJ1-2
D: NA
length: 15
size: NA
V: TRBV9
CDR3: CASSVVEAAGNGYTF
DNA: TGTGCCAGCAGCGTAGTTGAGGCGGCGGGGAATGGCTACACCTTC

J: TRBJ1-1
D: NA
length: 14
size: NA
V: TRBV19
CDR3: CASTRAAGNTEAFF
DNA: TGTGCCAGTACCCGTGCAGCAGGGAACACTGAAGCTTTCTTT

J: TRBJ1-2
D: NA
length: 15
size: NA
V: TRBV27
CDR3: CASSPIQGPHKGYTF
DNA: TGTGCCAGCAGCCCGATACAGGGCCCTCACAAGGGCTACACCTTC

J: TRBJ1-1
D: TRBD1
length: 14
size: NA
V: TRBV25-1
CDR3: CASSLGTGSTEAFF
DNA: TGTGCCAGCAGCCTTGGGACAGGGTCCACTGAAGCTTTCTTT

J: TRBJ1-4
D: NA
length: 15
size: once
V: TRBV2
CDR3: CASSTRSVANEKLFF
DNA: TGTGCCAGCAGCACCCGTAGCGTGGCTAATGAAAAACTGTTTTTT

J: TRBJ1-1
D: TRBD1
length: 17
size: NA
V: TRBV9
CDR3: CASSVVQGAPVNTEAFF
DNA: TGTGCCAGCAGCGTAGTCCAGGGGGCACCGGTGAACACTGAAGCTTTCTTT

J: TRBJ1-1
D: TRBD1
length: 15
size: NA
V: TRBV27
CDR3: CASSSARGRGTEAFF
DNA: TGTGCCAGCAGTTCCGCGAGGGGGCGGGGCACTGAAGCTTTCTTT

J: TRBJ1-2
D: TRBD1
length: 13
size: NA
V: TRBV7-9
CDR3: CAIPVQGVYGYTF
DNA: TGTGCCATCCCGGTACAGGGGGTCTATGGCTACACCTTC

J: TRBJ2-1
D: TRBD2
length: 14
size: NA
V: TRBV5-1
CDR3: CASSFGEGYNEQFF
DNA: TGCGCCAGCAGCTTCGGGGAGGGCTACAATGAGCAGTTCTTC

J: TRBJ2-4
D: TRBD1
length: 15
size: NA
V: TRBV5-1
CDR3: CASSEGQQGRNIQYF
DNA: TGCGCCAGCAGCGAAGGCCAACAGGGGCGGAACATTCAGTACTTC

J: TRBJ2-7
D: TRBD2
length: 16
size: NA
V: TRBV30
CDR3: CACLPGLAGPFHEQYF
DNA: TGTGCCTGCCTCCCGGGACTAGCGGGCCCCTTCCACGAGCAGTACTTC

J: TRBJ2-7
D: NA
length: 17
size: NA
V: TRBV5-5
CDR3: CASSYPKAGTHEGEQYF
DNA: TGTGCCAGCAGTTATCCAAAAGCCGGGACACATGAGGGAGAGCAGTACTTC

J: TRBJ2-1
D: NA
length: 15
size: once
V: TRBV27
CDR3: CASSSDTSSYNEQFF
DNA: TGTGCCAGCAGTTCGGACACAAGCTCCTACAATGAGCAGTTCTTC

J: TRBJ1-3
D: NA
length: 14
size: NA
V: TRBV4-1
CDR3: CASSQGQRGNTIYF
DNA: TGCGCCAGCAGCCAAGGGCAGAGGGGAAACACCATATATTTT

J: TRBJ2-6
D: TRBD1
length: 21
size: NA
V: TRBV19
CDR3: CASPPPGVGQGAPTGANVLTF
DNA: TGTGCCAGTCCTCCCCCCGGGGTGGGACAGGGGGCCCCTACTGGGGCCAACGTCCTGACTTTC

J: TRBJ2-1
D: NA
length: 10
size: NA
V: TRBV7-9
CDR3: CASSSQEQFF
DNA: TGTGCCAGCAGCTCTCAGGAGCAGTTCTTC

J: TRBJ2-1
D: TRBD2
length: 14
size: NA
V: TRBV6-5
CDR3: CARRTSGSNNEQFF
DNA: TGTGCCAGGAGGACTAGCGGGAGCAACAATGAGCAGTTCTTC

J: TRBJ2-1
D: NA
length: 11
size: NA
V: TRBV25-1
CDR3: CASSVWAEQFF
DNA: TGTGCCAGCAGTGTATGGGCCGAGCAGTTCTTC